Sequencing of this T cell receptor beta chain was carried out in a study of blood T cell repertoires in COVID-19. Study-level background: PBMCs, B-cell-depleted T cells, or T cells were the source of the cDNA or gDNA that made up the material.

The germline CDR1 and CDR2 sequences are LGHDT and YNNKEL (reference sequence). This CDR3 is built from 14 residues. The ends were cut back, 0 bases at V and 10 bases at J, with 13 bases in the middle. Assay used: immunoSEQ multiplex PCR; TCRdb lists only in-frame clones, some missing. There are about 150,000 clones in the sample; about 88% occur only once, and roughly 2.2% lies in the top ten. The chain recombines TRBV3-1 (or the pseudogene TRBV3-2) with TRBJ2-1, with D possibly being TRBD2 (6 bases). The sequence came from a woman in her seventies with acute or convalescent COVID-19. Sequencing was carried out using peripheral blood. The CDR3 DNA follows: TGTGCCAGCAGCCAAGATCGACTAGTGGGCGAGCAGTTCTTC. Amino acids: CASSQDRLVGEQFF.